These T cell receptor beta chains were read from a single sample in a study of T cell responses to AZD1222 COVID-19 vaccine. Using immunoSEQ multiplex PCR, the repertoire was profiled, and TCRdb retains in-frame clones only, with some absent. The table lists 180,000 or so clones, 85% to 95% of them singletons, with approximately 1.8% in the top ten. The sequencing used peripheral blood, collected 28 days after the second AZD1222 dose. The receptors here all came from an adult who received the AZD1222 COVID-19 vaccine. The CDR3 runs from the conserved cysteine through the conserved F or W. The D gene is left open where the match is weak. Expanded clones get a size class; other rows say once, few or many, or leave the size out.

d_call	clone_size	v_call	cdr3_length	j_call	cdr3_aa	cdr3_nt
TRBD1	-	TRBV6-1	16	TRBJ1-4	CASSAIRRQGGEKLFF	TGTGCCAGCAGTGCCATAAGAAGACAGGGGGGTGAAAAACTGTTTTTT
-	-	TRBV6-5	14	TRBJ2-2	CASRAGLNTGELFF	TGTGCCAGCAGGGCGGGGCTGAACACCGGGGAGCTGTTTTTT
TRBD1	-	TRBV18	17	TRBJ2-3	CASSARNPGQGADTQYF	TGTGCCAGCTCAGCGAGAAATCCGGGACAGGGGGCTGATACGCAGTATTTT
-	-	TRBV4-2	14	TRBJ1-2	CASSQDTGFVGYTF	TGTGCCAGCAGCCAAGATACAGGGTTTGTTGGCTACACCTTC
-	-	TRBV2	11	TRBJ1-6	CASRESSPLHF	TGTGCCAGCAGAGAGAGTTCACCCCTCCACTTT
-	once	TRBV27	14	TRBJ2-7	CASSLSSSSYEQYF	TGTGCCAGCAGTTTATCTTCTAGCTCCTACGAGCAGTACTTC
-	-	TRBV29-1	14	TRBJ2-5	CSVEDWAGQETQYF	TGCAGCGTTGAAGATTGGGCCGGCCAAGAGACCCAGTACTTC
TRBD1	once	TRBV6-5	14	TRBJ2-7	CASYDWTGRYEQYF	TGTGCCAGCTACGATTGGACAGGGCGGTACGAGCAGTACTTC
-	-	TRBV7-9	15	TRBJ2-1	CASSFGGSSYNEQFF	TGTGCCAGCAGCTTCGGGGGAAGCTCCTACAATGAGCAGTTCTTC
TRBD1	-	TRBV6-5	14	TRBJ1-5	CASRTGGRNQPQHF	TGTGCCAGCAGGACAGGGGGGCGGAATCAGCCCCAGCATTTT
-	-	TRBV11-2	15	TRBJ2-1	CASSSEESRDNEQFF	TGTGCCAGCAGCTCAGAGGAGTCGCGGGACAATGAGCAGTTCTTC
TRBD2	-	TRBV4-3	17	TRBJ2-1	CASSQEGSGGAYNEQFF	TGCGCCAGCAGCCAAGAAGGAAGCGGGGGGGCCTACAATGAGCAGTTCTTC
TRBD2	-	TRBV7-2	19	TRBJ2-7	CASSLPGLAGVSSSYEQYF	TGTGCCAGCAGCCTTCCGGGACTAGCGGGGGTATCAAGCTCCTACGAGCAGTACTTC
-	once	TRBV19	13	TRBJ2-7	CASSTPPVSEQYF	TGTGCCAGTAGTACCCCCCCTGTCTCCGAGCAGTACTTC
-	-	TRBV19	14	TRBJ2-2	CASSIWGVTGELFF	TGTGCCAGTAGTATCTGGGGGGTCACCGGGGAGCTGTTTTTT
TRBD2	few	TRBV5-1	15	TRBJ2-5	CASSLEGLGWETQYF	TGCGCCAGCAGCTTGGAGGGACTAGGTTGGGAGACCCAGTACTTC
-	-	TRBV2	14	TRBJ1-1	CASSVTMVNTEAFF	TGTGCCAGCAGTGTTACAATGGTTAACACTGAAGCTTTCTTT
-	once	TRBV29-1	13	TRBJ2-7	CSVASSEPYEQYF	TGCAGCGTTGCGAGTTCGGAACCCTACGAGCAGTACTTC
-	-	TRBV9	13	TRBJ2-3	CASSIGGQDTQYF	TGTGCCAGCAGCATCGGGGGTCAAGATACGCAGTATTTT
-	-	TRBV2	15	TRBJ1-2	CASSEAQQLNYGYTF	TGTGCCAGCAGTGAAGCGCAACAGCTTAACTATGGCTACACCTTC
TRBD1	-	TRBV3-1/TRBV3-2	15	TRBJ1-4	CASSLRGSTNEKLFF	TGTGCCAGCAGCCTCAGGGGGAGCACTAATGAAAAACTGTTTTTT
TRBD1	once	TRBV15	14	TRBJ2-7	CATSRDGQGGEQYF	TGTGCCACCAGCAGAGACGGACAGGGTGGCGAGCAGTACTTC
-	-	TRBV19	15	TRBJ1-6	CASSMGESEASPLHF	TGTGCCAGTAGTATGGGGGAGTCAGAGGCTTCACCCCTCCACTTT
-	-	TRBV5-1	12	TRBJ1-1	CASSLSDTEAFF	TGCGCCAGCAGCTTGTCTGACACTGAAGCTTTCTTT
-	-	TRBV6-2/TRBV6-3	12	TRBJ2-7	CASSLGAYEQYF	TGTGCCAGCAGCCTGGGGGCGTACGAGCAGTACTTC
TRBD2	-	TRBV11-2	16	TRBJ2-1	CASRLAGPYSYNEQFF	TGTGCCAGCAGACTAGCGGGACCATACTCCTACAATGAGCAGTTCTTC
TRBD1	-	TRBV5-6	15	TRBJ2-2	CASSLRGLRDGELFF	TGTGCCAGCAGCTTAAGGGGGCTGAGGGACGGGGAGCTGTTTTTT
-	few	TRBV6-5	15	TRBJ1-2	CASSQGSDGNYGYTF	TGTGCCAGCAGTCAGGGCTCAGATGGTAACTATGGCTACACCTTC
-	-	TRBV18	16	TRBJ2-7	CASSQLPGRRTYEQYF	TGTGCCAGCTCACAACTTCCGGGACGTAGAACCTACGAGCAGTACTTC
TRBD2	-	TRBV6-2/TRBV6-3	18	TRBJ2-7	CASSYPTSGRSHSYEQYF	TGTGCCAGCAGTTATCCTACTAGCGGGAGGTCCCACTCCTACGAGCAGTACTTC
-	-	TRBV19	15	TRBJ1-1	CASSIQGSLNTEAFF	TGTGCCAGTAGTATCCAGGGGAGTTTGAACACTGAAGCTTTCTTT
TRBD1	-	TRBV7-2	18	TRBJ1-2	CASSLARQGALWGHGYTF	TGTGCCAGCAGCTTAGCCAGACAGGGGGCGCTTTGGGGGCATGGCTACACCTTC
-	-	TRBV5-1	12	TRBJ1-1	CASSLTGREAFF	TGCGCCAGCAGCTTGACAGGGCGTGAAGCTTTCTTT
-	-	TRBV28	14	TRBJ1-4	CASSLTGFNEKLFF	TGTGCCAGCAGTTTGACGGGATTCAATGAAAAACTGTTTTTT
-	-	TRBV7-2	15	TRBJ2-7	CASSLTSGVRYEQYF	TGTGCCAGCAGCTTAACCTCAGGGGTGCGTTACGAGCAGTACTTC
-	-	TRBV11-2	19	TRBJ2-6	CASSLVAGFVYSGANVLTF	TGTGCCAGCAGCTTAGTCGCGGGGTTCGTATACTCTGGGGCCAACGTCCTGACTTTC
-	-	TRBV5-8	15	TRBJ1-1	CASTPWGAWDTEAFF	TGTGCCAGCACCCCCTGGGGGGCTTGGGACACTGAAGCTTTCTTT
TRBD1	-	TRBV2	16	TRBJ1-1	CASLLSVTGGHTEAFF	TGTGCCAGCCTCCTCAGCGTTACAGGGGGCCACACTGAAGCTTTCTTT
TRBD1	-	TRBV30	12	TRBJ1-4	CAWSDRWTGRRF	TGTGCCTGGAGTGACCGATGGACAGGGAGAAGGTTC
-	-	TRBV12-2	15	TRBJ1-1	CASRLEGRGNTEAFF	TGTGCAAGTCGCTTAGAGGGCAGGGGAAACACTGAAGCTTTCTTT
-	-	TRBV19	15	TRBJ1-4	CASNTRTAANEKLFF	TGTGCCAGTAATACCCGGACAGCGGCTAATGAAAAACTGTTTTTT
TRBD1	-	TRBV7-3	15	TRBJ1-1	CASSLGTGLSTEAFF	TGTGCCAGCAGCCTAGGGACAGGGCTGAGCACTGAAGCTTTCTTT
-	-	TRBV5-1	14	TRBJ2-5	CASSLRVGQETQYF	TGCGCCAGCAGCTTGAGGGTAGGCCAAGAGACCCAGTACTTC
-	-	TRBV2	10	TRBJ2-2	CASNNGELFF	TGTGCCAGCAATAACGGGGAGCTGTTTTTT
-	once	TRBV6-5	13	TRBJ1-3	CASGPGQGNTIYF	TGTGCCAGCGGCCCGGGACAAGGAAACACCATATATTTT
TRBD2	-	TRBV6-2/TRBV6-3	18	TRBJ2-3	CASSYSSGLAASTDTQYF	TGTGCCAGCAGTTACTCTTCCGGACTAGCGGCCAGCACAGATACGCAGTATTTT
TRBD2	-	TRBV28	13	TRBJ2-1	CASSLLADNEQFF	TGTGCCAGCAGTCTACTAGCGGACAATGAGCAGTTCTTC
-	-	TRBV9	13	TRBJ1-1	CASSGSREPEAFF	TGTGCCAGCAGTGGAAGCCGGGAACCAGAAGCTTTCTTT
-	-	TRBV5-1	13	TRBJ2-5	CASGRPPQETQYF	TGCGCCAGCGGCCGTCCGCCTCAAGAGACCCAGTACTTC